This T cell receptor beta chain was obtained from a study of T cell clonality in common variable immunodeficiency. The V and J ends lost 5 bases and 3 bases, in that order; junction bases with no gene match: 10. The CDR3 has 17 residues. Germline CDR1 reads MNHEY; CDR2 reads SMNVEV (reference sequence). General study results and limits: TCRbeta clonality was increased in CVID versus healthy controls. CVID subjects shared fewer TCRbeta clones than healthy controls did.

Most patients and controls had Caucasian heritage. Using immunoSEQ multiplex PCR, the repertoire was profiled, and TCRdb retains in-frame clones only, with some absent. The data show approximately 40,000 clones, with none appearing a single time. This clone was counted at least ten times. Its antigen is unknown. Read sequence stops 3 residues before the CDR3 end, and the germline J gene provides the missing end. The sequence derives from a person aged 18 to 75 in good health. J is TRBJ2-4 and V is TRBV27; 10 nucleotides match TRBD2. The sequenced sample consisted of peripheral blood mononuclear cells. Here the CDR3 reads CASSKTSGIPSKNIQYF. The CDR3 bases that were read are TGTGCCAGCAGTAAAACTAGCGGGATCCCCAGCAAAAACATT.